These 15 T cell receptor beta chains were all obtained from the same sample, sequenced in a study of blood T cell repertoires in COVID-19. The repertoire was sequenced with immunoSEQ multiplex PCR; TCRdb's copy has only in-frame clones and lacks some. The table lists about 150,000 clones, approximately 80% of them singletons. The sequenced sample was PBMCs or T cells enriched from blood (not recorded which). These receptors were taken from a woman aged 40 to 50 who had recovered from COVID-19.

This clone was seen a single time. V usage is TRBV27 and J usage is TRBJ2-1; 15 bases are shared with TRBD2. CDR3 length equals 18 residues. With 8 bases clipped from V and 0 bases from J, the junction kept 8 bases outside the gene matches. Germline CDR1 is MNHEY and CDR2 is SMNVEV (reference sequence). The CDR3 loop reads CASGLAGGSSSSYNEQFF. CDR3 DNA: TGTGCCAGCGGACTAGCGGGAGGGTCCTCCAGCTCCTACAATGAGCAGTTCTTC.

CDR3 sequence reads: CASNLEGGQWTDTQYF. The DNA of the CDR3 is TGTGCCAGCAATTTAGAGGGGGGGCAATGGACAGATACGCAGTATTTT. This chain links TRBV5-4 with TRBJ2-3, with a weak D call TRBD2 (7 bases). Trimming shortened V by 6 bases and J by 3 bases, and 20 bases separated the two germline ends. There are 16 residues in the CDR3. Germline V lookup: CDR1 SGHNT, CDR2 YYREEE (reference sequence).

The chain links TRBV10-3 to TRBJ2-2, with TRBD2 identical over 14 bases. CDR1 is ENHRY, CDR2 SYGVKD, per germline. V shed 10 bases and J 7 bases; nucleotides not matched to a gene: 11. This CDR3 has 16 amino acids. CDR3 DNA: TGTGCCACCTACCCGGGACTAGCGGGGGCTTACGGGGAGCTGTTTTTT. Its translation is CATYPGLAGAYGELFF.

This clone was observed a single time. This chain connects TRBV5-1 to TRBJ2-3; TRBD2 matches at 12 bases. CDR1 and CDR2 (germline): SGHRS, YFSETQ. This CDR3 has 17 amino acids. The J segment lost 0 bases and the V segment lost 4 bases, leaving 6 bases of the junction unmatched. The CDR3 DNA follows: TGCGCCAGCAGCCTCCCCGGGACTAGCGGGAGCACAGATACGCAGTATTTT. Protein sequence: CASSLPGTSGSTDTQYF.

This chain uses TRBV9 with TRBJ2-7; 8 bases are shared with TRBD2. The germline V gene encodes CDR1 SGDLS and CDR2 YYNGEE. Trimming at V came to 3 bases and at J to 5 bases, leaving 13 bases not matched to a gene. The CDR3 is 16 amino acids. This chain's CDR3 is CASSAHPAGEPDEQYF. In DNA, the CDR3 is TGTGCCAGCAGCGCCCACCCAGCGGGAGAGCCGGACGAGCAGTACTTC.

This sequence joins TRBV19 and TRBJ1-5; D may be TRBD1 (5 bases). CDR1 and CDR2 from the germline V gene are LNHDA and SQIVND (reference sequence). V was clipped by 2 bases and J by 2 bases, with 10 bases between them. This CDR3 has 15 residues. The CDR3 bases are TGTGCCAGTAGTATAACAACGGGGGGCAATCAGCCCCAGCATTTT. Protein product: CASSITTGGNQPQHF.

The V call is TRBV30, the J call TRBJ1-5, with 7 bases aligning to TRBD1. This CDR3 region has 16 residues. V lost 2 bases to trimming and J lost 2 bases; unmatched junction nucleotides: 9. The germline CDR1 and CDR2 sequences are GTSNPN and SVGIG (reference sequence). CDR3 DNA sequence: TGTGCCTGGAGTCCCAACCCCGGACAGGGCAATCAGCCCCAGCATTTT. Residues: CAWSPNPGQGNQPQHF.

This chain joins TRBV2 and TRBJ2-1; TRBD1 agrees at 11 bases. This CDR3 is 15 amino acids long. The trim removed 8 bases at V and 7 bases at J, leaving 10 bases unmatched. Germline V gene sequence: CDR1 SNHLY, CDR2 FYNNEI. The CDR3 spells CASARGTGGRNEQFF. The CDR3 DNA follows: TGTGCCAGCGCCAGAGGGACAGGGGGTCGGAATGAGCAGTTCTTC.

J is TRBJ2-7 and V is TRBV7-6, with 10 bases fitting TRBD2. Germline CDR1 reads SGHVS; CDR2 reads FNYEAQ. This CDR3 has 16 amino acids. Trimming at V came to 5 bases and at J to 5 bases, leaving 12 bases not matched to a gene. The DNA of the CDR3 is TGTGCCAGCAGCCGGCCCCGAGCGGGGGGGGACCACGAGCAGTACTTC. It codes for CASSRPRAGGDHEQYF.

The chain couples TRBV19 to TRBJ1-5; TRBD1 might be the D (5 bases). With 5 bases removed from V and 6 bases from J, the gap between germline ends came to 20 bases. The CDR3 loop spans 16 amino acids. CDR1 and CDR2 (germline): LNHDA, SQIVND (reference sequence). CDR3 bases: TGTGCCAGTAGTCCCGCGCCCAGGGAAGTGGGTCAGCCCCAGCATTTT. Amino acids: CASSPAPREVGQPQHF.

In its sample, this clone was seen once. The rearrangement joins TRBV6-5 to TRBJ1-4; the D is unclear. CDR1 and CDR2 (germline): MNHEY, SVGAGI. The CDR3 sequence is 16 residues long. The V end was cut by 0 bases, the J end by 7 bases, with 15 bases between. In nucleotides, the CDR3 is TGTGCCAGCAGTTACTCCCGCCTAGGAGTCACTGAAAAACTGTTTTTT. It translates to CASSYSRLGVTEKLFF.

The V and J genes are TRBV2 and TRBJ1-2; 8 bases align to TRBD1. Unmatched junction bases numbered 5, after V lost 2 bases and J lost 6 bases. The germline V gene encodes CDR1 SNHLY and CDR2 FYNNEI. The CDR3 is 14 amino acids. The CDR3 loop reads CASSESRTGNGYTF. In nucleotides, the CDR3 is TGTGCCAGCAGTGAAAGTAGGACAGGGAATGGCTACACCTTC.

The chain has TRBV19 and TRBJ1-2; no clear D. CDR3 length: 14 residues. The V end lost 3 bases, the J end lost 5 bases, and 13 bases lay between the germline ends. The germline CDR1 and CDR2 sequences are LNHDA and SQIVND (reference sequence). CDR3 sequence: CASSIGVERYGYTF. The DNA for the CDR3 is TGTGCCAGTAGTATCGGGGTGGAGCGGTATGGCTACACCTTC.

This chain links TRBV2 with TRBJ2-3; TRBD1 is a possible D gene (6 bases). The CDR3 sequence is 15 residues long. The germline V gene has CDR1 SNHLY and CDR2 FYNNEI. Between the trimmed V and J ends, which lost 4 bases and 3 bases, there was a span of 14 bases. DNA of the CDR3: TGTGCCAGCAGTGGGCAGGGGTTCGGGACAGATACGCAGTATTTT. It is translated as CASSGQGFGTDTQYF.

This chain links TRBV9 with TRBJ2-2; the match to TRBD2 covers 12 bases. The J segment lost 4 bases and the V segment lost 4 bases, leaving 5 bases of the junction unmatched. The CDR3 extends over 16 amino acids. Germline CDR1 reads SGDLS; CDR2 reads YYNGEE. The CDR3 sequence: CASSPRTSGTTGELFF. CDR3 coding DNA: TGTGCCAGCAGCCCTCGGACTAGCGGGACCACCGGGGAGCTGTTTTTT.